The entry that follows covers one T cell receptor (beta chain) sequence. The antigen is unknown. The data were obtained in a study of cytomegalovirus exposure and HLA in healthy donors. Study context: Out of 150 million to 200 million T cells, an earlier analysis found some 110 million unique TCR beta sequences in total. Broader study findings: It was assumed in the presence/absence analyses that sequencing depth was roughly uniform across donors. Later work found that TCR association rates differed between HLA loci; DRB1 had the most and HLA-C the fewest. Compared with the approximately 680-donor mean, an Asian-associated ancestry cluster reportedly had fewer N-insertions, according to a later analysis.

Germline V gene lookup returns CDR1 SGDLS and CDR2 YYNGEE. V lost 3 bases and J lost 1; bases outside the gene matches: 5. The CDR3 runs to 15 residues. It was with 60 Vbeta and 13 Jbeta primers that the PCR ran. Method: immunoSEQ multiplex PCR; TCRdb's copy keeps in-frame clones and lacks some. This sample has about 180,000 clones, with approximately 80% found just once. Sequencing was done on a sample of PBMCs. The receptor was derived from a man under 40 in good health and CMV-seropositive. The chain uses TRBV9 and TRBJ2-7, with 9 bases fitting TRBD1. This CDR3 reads CASSEGTGSSYEQYF. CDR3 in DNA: TGTGCCAGCAGCGAGGGGACAGGGTCATCCTACGAGCAGTACTTC.